This entry is about one T cell receptor (beta chain). The data belong to a study of T cell responses to AZD1222 COVID-19 vaccine. Germline V gene sequence: CDR1 MGHRA, CDR2 YSYEKL. The V and J ends lost 4 bases and 6 bases, in that order; junction bases with no gene match: 1. The CDR3 is 15 amino acids. Measured with immunoSEQ multiplex PCR; TCRdb has only the in-frame clones, and not every one. The sample lists fewer than 150,000 clones; approximately 86% were seen once. The clonotype originates from an adult who received the AZD1222 COVID-19 vaccine. The material was peripheral blood, obtained 28 days after the second AZD1222 dose. The chain joins TRBV4-1 to TRBJ2-1; 15 positions agree with TRBD2. CDR3 sequence reads: CASSPGLAGGNEQFF. The CDR3, as DNA: TGCGCCAGCAGCCCGGGACTAGCGGGGGGCAATGAGCAGTTCTTC.